One sample yielded the 32 T cell receptor beta chains listed below, sequenced in a study of breast tumors, draining lymph nodes, adjacent tissues. TCRdb passed the multiplex PCR reads through MiXCR, listing each CDR3 protein once. The sample lists around 70,000 distinct CDR3 sequences; 43% were seen once. Specimen: breast tumor tissue. Every receptor here comes from a female donor with breast cancer. Some clones in this sample may be carry-over from other donors' samples.

In its sample, this clonotype was seen once. The conserved final phenylalanine or tryptophan is absent from the CDR3, which likely points to a read error. Because the CDR3's place on the DNA is in doubt, the DNA is left out and the CDR3 is given as listed by TCRdb. The rearrangement uses TRBV4-1 and TRBJ2-5; TRBD2 reflects the table's D call only, with no check against the DNA. The germline V gene has CDR1 MGHRA and CDR2 YSYEKL. The CDR3 numbers 15 amino acids, ends counted. CDR3 amino acids: CASSQGPGTGYTFGS.

This clonotype was picked up a small number of times. The chain combines TRBV20-1 with TRBJ1-1; the D is unclear. The germline V and J ends were trimmed by 0 bases and 6 bases, with 17 bases remaining between them. CDR1 DFQATT and CDR2 SNEGSKA come from the germline V gene (reference sequence). There are 15 residues in the CDR3. CDR3 DNA: TGCAGTGCTAGAGATATCAGGTCCAGTCGTGCTGAAGCTTTCTTT. Its translation is CSARDIRSSRAEAFF.

The V gene is TRBV7-2, the J gene TRBJ1-6; D not resolved. CDR3 length equals 24 residues. With 6 bases removed from V and 5 bases from J, the gap between germline ends came to 41 bases. Germline V gene sequence: CDR1 SGHTA, CDR2 FQGNSA. The CDR3 protein is CASSKTPSGRAGKKVLEDNSPLHF. In DNA, the CDR3 is TGTGCCAGCAGTAAAACCCCCAGCGGGAGGGCCGGGAAGAAAGTATTAGAGGATAATTCACCCCTCCACTTT.

As DNA, the CDR3 is TGTGCTAGAGGTCCCAACCCCACAGATACGCAGTATTTT. Amino acids: CARGPNPTDTQYF. The rearrangement uses TRBV25-1 and TRBJ2-3; D gene unclear. Germline CDR1 MGHDK, CDR2 SYGVNS. This CDR3 is built from 13 residues.

This clonotype was seen at least ten times. Here the CDR3 DNA reads TGCAGTGCTAGCCAACCTACTGGAACTAATGAAAAACTGTTTTTT. The encoded protein is CSASQPTGTNEKLFF. The chain uses TRBV20-1 and TRBJ1-4; D unresolved. CDR1 is DFQATT, CDR2 SNEGSKA, per germline (reference sequence). With 3 bases removed from V and 1 base from J, the gap between germline ends came to 12 bases. The CDR3 runs to 15 residues.

The genes are TRBV9 and TRBJ2-3, with a tentative D call TRBD2 (5 bases). Trimming took 0 bases from V and 11 from J, leaving 19 bases between them. The CDR3 is made up of 15 amino acids. Germline-derived CDR1 and CDR2 are SGDLS and YYNGEE. Here the CDR3 DNA reads TGTGCCAGCAGCGTAGTATCGGGGTTTCCCAATGAGCAGTATTTT. Amino acids: CASSVVSGFPNEQYF. Variable domain in full (rest from reference TRBV9 and TRBJ2-3): DSGVTQTPKHLITATGQRVTLRCSPRSGDLSVYWYQQSLDQGLQFLIQYYNGEERAKGNILERFSAQQFPDLHSELNLSSLELGDSALYFCASSVVSGFPNEQYFGPGTRLTVL.

By sample share, this clonotype is medium-sized (0.01 to 0.1%). This chain connects TRBV6-6 to TRBJ2-6, with D perhaps matching TRBD1 (6 bases). The V end was cut by 3 bases, the J end by 0 bases, with 18 bases between. Per the germline V gene, CDR1 is MNHNY and CDR2 is SVGAGI (reference sequence). The CDR3 has 19 residues. CDR3 nucleotides: TGTGCCAGCAGTTATTACTCAGCAAGGGGGAGCTCTGGGGCCAACGTCCTGACTTTC. Translation gives CASSYYSARGSSGANVLTF.

As regards this clonotype: In this CDR3 the conserved last residue, phenylalanine or tryptophan, is missing, so a read error is likely. No DNA is shown, since the ends of the CDR3 on it are uncertain; the CDR3 is the one TCRdb lists. The chain combines TRBV20-1 with TRBJ2-7; the table's TRBD2 call for D was not verified on the DNA. Germline loops: CDR1 DFQATT, CDR2 SNEGSKA (reference sequence). Ends included, the CDR3 has 9 residues. The CDR3 sequence is CSARWGWAG.

Ten or more counts support this clonotype. V usage is TRBV7-6 and J usage is TRBJ2-5; D perhaps matches TRBD2 (5 bases). Trimming left V 5 bases short and J 4 bases short, with 14 bases between. The CDR3 sequence is 14 residues long. Germline assignment: CDR1 SGHVS and CDR2 FNYEAQ. This CDR3 reads CASSPLAGLETQYF. CDR3 DNA: TGTGCCAGCAGCCCCCTGGCGGGCTTAGAGACCCAGTACTTC. Full variable domain (rest looked up from reference TRBV7-6 and TRBJ2-5): GAGVSQSPRYKVTKRGQDVALRCDPISGHVSLYWYRQALGQGPEFLTYFNYEAQQDKSGLPNDRFSAERPEGSISTLTIQRTEQRDSAMYRCASSPLAGLETQYFGPGTRLLVL.

V gene TRBV4-1 combines with J gene TRBJ2-7, with D possibly being TRBD1 (6 bases). In germline, CDR1 is MGHRA, CDR2 YSYEKL. There are 16 residues in the CDR3. The germline V and J ends were trimmed by 4 bases and 9 bases, with 25 bases remaining between them. The CDR3 reads CASSPEQGRGWLGQYF. In DNA, the CDR3 is TGCGCCAGCAGCCCTGAACAGGGTCGGGGTTGGCTAGGGCAGTACTTC.

This chain connects TRBV7-9 to TRBJ2-5; 12 bases match TRBD2. Germline loops: CDR1 SEHNR, CDR2 FQNEAQ (reference sequence). The CDR3 loop spans 16 amino acids. V trimming: 6 bases; J trimming: 4 bases; junction bases outside the gene matches: 9. CDR3 region: CASSFPLLAGGETQYF. CDR3 DNA sequence: TGTGCCAGCAGTTTCCCCCTACTAGCGGGGGGAGAGACCCAGTACTTC.

Many counts were recorded for this clonotype. V and J are TRBV7-2 and TRBJ1-5; D possibly corresponds to TRBD1 (6 bases). Germline V gene data show CDR1 as SGHTA and CDR2 as FQGNSA. CDR3 length: 14 amino acids. V was trimmed by 1 base and J by 7 bases, leaving 11 bases between them. CDR3 nucleotide sequence: TGTGCCAGCAGCTTAGTGATTAGGGGGCAGCCCCAGCATTTT. Amino acids: CASSLVIRGQPQHF.

A note on this clonotype: A clone one base away is much larger, so this may be a read error. J is TRBJ2-7 and V is TRBV9; TRBD1 agrees at 9 bases. The CDR3 length is 14 residues. Per the germline V gene, CDR1 is SGDLS and CDR2 is YYNGEE. CDR3: CASSVTGGAGEQSF. The CDR3 nucleotides read TGTGCCAGCAGCGTGACAGGGGGAGCGGGCGAGCAGTCCTTC.

The J gene is TRBJ1-3, the V gene TRBV25-1; D may be TRBD1 (6 bases). This CDR3 spans 14 amino acids. In germline, CDR1 is MGHDK, CDR2 SYGVNS. The CDR3 sequence is CARDSGAAGNTIYF. CDR3 in DNA: TGTGCTAGAGATTCAGGGGCAGCGGGAAACACCATATATTTT.

The sample holds many counts of this clonotype. In nucleotides, the CDR3 is TGTGCCAGCTCACCAGGGAACACCGGGGAGCTGTTTTTT. Translation: CASSPGNTGELFF. The rearrangement uses TRBV18 and TRBJ2-2; D call uncertain. The CDR3 runs to 13 residues. V was shortened by 2 bases and J by 1 base, with 2 bases between the two germline ends. In germline, CDR1 is KGHSH, CDR2 LQKENI.

This clonotype was seen only a few times. The J gene is TRBJ1-1, the V gene TRBV12-3 or TRBV12-4, with a tentative D call TRBD1 (6 bases). V dropped 5 bases and J dropped 8 bases, with 9 bases sitting between them. This CDR3 has 11 residues. CDR3 sequence reads: CASSRGTEAFF. CDR3 nucleotide sequence: TGTGCCAGCAGTCGCGGGACAGAAGCTTTCTTT.

At least ten counts were recorded for this clonotype. The chain couples TRBV9 to TRBJ2-1, with D perhaps being TRBD1 or TRBD2 (5 bases each). Germline CDR1 and CDR2: SGDLS and YYNGEE. The CDR3 is 16 amino acids. V was trimmed by 0 bases and J by 0 bases, leaving 10 bases between them. The DNA for the CDR3 is TGTGCCAGCAGCGTAGCGCCGGGGCTCTCCTACAATGAGCAGTTCTTC. Its protein is CASSVAPGLSYNEQFF.

As regards this clonotype: Likely a read error: the CDR3 ends without its conserved phenylalanine or tryptophan. The V call is TRBV20-1, the J call TRBJ1-4; D is possibly TRBD1 (6 bases). This CDR3 region has 14 residues. Per the germline V gene, CDR1 is DFQATT and CDR2 is SNEGSKA (reference sequence). CDR3: CSAKDSATNERLFL. As DNA, the CDR3 is TGCAGTGCCAAGGACAGTGCAACTAATGAAAGACTGTTTCTT.

Worth noting for this clonotype: Compared with germline, one end of the junction differs, possibly owing to a read error. This CDR3 reads CASSLGRSTDAQYF. Written as DNA, the CDR3 is TGTGCCAGCAGCTTAGGCAGAAGCACAGATGCGCAGTATTTT. This chain uses TRBV7-9 with TRBJ2-3; D is uncertain. The CDR3 has 14 amino acids. Germline-derived CDR1 and CDR2 are SEHNR and FQNEAQ (reference sequence).

This clonotype was counted a few times. This could be a read error, since a much larger clone is one nucleotide away. The chain combines TRBV9 with TRBJ2-1; D might be TRBD1 (7 bases). Germline V lookup: CDR1 SGDLS, CDR2 YYNGEE. CDR3 length equals 15 residues. The chain's CDR3 is CASSTRQGGYNEPFF. The CDR3 DNA is TGTGCCAGCAGCACCCGACAGGGAGGTTACAATGAGCCGTTCTTC.

In regard to this clonotype: This sequence may be a read error, since a much larger clone differs from it by one base. The rearrangement uses TRBV6-2 or TRBV6-3 and TRBJ2-7, with D unresolved. The CDR3 is 11 residues long. CDR1 and CDR2 (germline): MNHEY, SVGEGT. Here the CDR3 DNA reads TGTGCCAGCACCAATACCTACGAGCAGTGCTTC. Translating gives CASTNTYEQCF.

The chain has TRBV7-9 and TRBJ1-1, with no clear D. The germline V and J ends were trimmed by 3 bases and 5 bases, with 13 bases remaining between them. Per the germline V gene, CDR1 is SEHNR and CDR2 is FQNEAQ (reference sequence). The CDR3 contains 14 residues. The CDR3 DNA sequence: TGTGCCAGCAGCTTGTATGAGGTGGGAACTGAAGCTTTCTTT. Protein: CASSLYEVGTEAFF.

In regard to this clonotype: Because it lacks the conserved phenylalanine or tryptophan at the end, this CDR3 is likely a read error. It is unclear where the CDR3 begins or ends on the DNA, so no DNA is shown, and the CDR3 is as TCRdb lists it. Here the CDR3 reads CSAPRAGLNTGERMS. The rearrangement joins TRBV20-1 to TRBJ2-2; TRBD2 is the table's D call, not checked against the DNA. The germline V gene encodes CDR1 DFQATT and CDR2 SNEGSKA (reference sequence). Both ends counted, the CDR3 spans 15 residues.

Comment on this clonotype: Because it lacks the conserved phenylalanine or tryptophan at the end, this CDR3 is likely a read error. No DNA is shown, since the ends of the CDR3 on it are uncertain; the CDR3 is the one TCRdb lists. The chain uses TRBV12-3 or TRBV12-4 and TRBJ1-4; the table gives TRBD1 as D, unverified against the DNA. The length of the CDR3 is 8 amino acids, counting both ends. The CDR3 spells CASSRTGV.

This chain links TRBV6-2 or TRBV6-3 with TRBJ1-5; tentative D call: TRBD1 (6 bases). Per the germline V gene, CDR1 is MNHEY and CDR2 is SVGEGT. V lost 0 bases and J 0 bases, leaving 12 bases between the germline ends. This CDR3 comprises 17 residues. CDR3 residues: CASSYSRGGHSNQPQHF. CDR3 DNA: TGTGCCAGCAGTTACTCTCGGGGGGGGCATAGCAATCAGCCCCAGCATTTT.

This clonotype was observed once. The junction and the germline gene differ at one end; a read error may be behind it. The rearrangement joins TRBV9 to TRBJ1-2, with TRBD1 as a possible D gene (5 bases). CDR1 and CDR2 from the germline V gene are SGDLS and YYNGEE. The CDR3 has 12 amino acids. Here the CDR3 reads CANSDGGYGYTF. The CDR3 nucleotides read TGTGCCAACAGCGACGGGGGCTATGGCTACACCTTC.

The chain employs TRBV2 and TRBJ2-1; tentative D call: TRBD2 (7 bases). This CDR3 is 15 amino acids long. CDR1 and CDR2 from the germline V gene are SNHLY and FYNNEI. V was clipped by 7 bases and J by 12 bases, with 25 bases between them. CDR3 in DNA: TGTGCCAGCACCTCCCGGAACCGGGGGGCGGACCGGCAGTTCTTC. This encodes CASTSRNRGADRQFF.

This clonotype was seen at least ten times. The chain carries TRBV7-9 and TRBJ2-3, with 9 bases matching TRBD1. Per the germline V gene, CDR1 is SEHNR and CDR2 is FQNEAQ (reference sequence). The CDR3 is 16 residues long. V shed 1 base, J shed 4 bases, and the junction held 6 bases outside the gene matches. As DNA, the CDR3 is TGTGCCAGCAGCTTAGGACAGGGGGAGTGGGCAGATACGCAGTATTTT. Protein sequence: CASSLGQGEWADTQYF.

Many counts were recorded for this clonotype. Given a much more abundant clone one base away, this may be a read error. The chain uses TRBV20-1 and TRBJ1-2; D gene ambiguous. Germline V gives CDR1 DFQATT, CDR2 SNEGSKA (reference sequence). The V gene lost 1 base and the J gene lost 4 bases, with 16 bases spanning the gap. The CDR3 contains 15 residues. The CDR3 DNA follows: TGCAGTGCTAGAGGACTTATGGCAGGCACCTATGGCTACACCTTC. Encoded protein: CSARGLMAGTYGYTF.

As to this clonotype: An end of the junction differs from the germline gene, which may be a read error. CDR3 nucleotide sequence: TGTGCCAGCAGCTACGCGGGGATCTCTGGGGCCAGCGTCCTGACTTTC. As protein: CASSYAGISGASVLTF. The rearrangement links TRBV7-3 to TRBJ2-6; possibly TRBD2 for D (6 bases). CDR1 and CDR2 from the germline V gene are SGHTA and FQGTGA. This CDR3 region has 16 residues.

The chain recombines TRBV5-6 with TRBJ2-3, with 8 bases identical to TRBD2. CDR1 is SGHDT and CDR2 is YYEEEE in the germline V gene. The CDR3 is 13 amino acids. Trimming cost V 7 bases and J 1 base; bases outside gene matches: 2. As DNA, the CDR3 is TGTGCCAGCCGTAGCGGGGGCACAGATACGCAGTATTTT. This codes for CASRSGGTDTQYF.

The chain carries TRBV14 and TRBJ2-5, with D possibly TRBD1 on 5 matching bases. The germline gives CDR1 SGHDN, CDR2 FVKESK. With 1 base removed from V and 11 bases from J, the gap between germline ends came to 26 bases. The CDR3 spans 17 residues. The CDR3 loop reads CASSQAGVVTAQATQYF. The CDR3 DNA sequence: TGTGCCAGCAGCCAAGCAGGTGTGGTGACAGCTCAGGCGACTCAGTACTTC.